This record covers a single TCR beta chain. Each replicate PCR on the sorted subsets used approximately 180 ng DNA (around 30,000 T cell genomes). Measured with immunoSEQ multiplex PCR; TCRdb has only the in-frame clones, and not every one. The repertoire holds 2 million to 2.5 million clones, with just over 90% as singletons. The data belong to a study of shared clonotypes between healthy human individuals. Germline lookup yields CDR1 MNHEY and CDR2 SVGAGI. This CDR3 comprises 15 residues. Deletions cut 2 bases from V and 3 bases from J, with 12 bases between. Specimen: naive CD4+ T cells from PBMCs. As for subset: CD45RA+ positively selected. The receptor comes from a young man in good health. Some clones in this sample may be carry-over from other donors' samples. This chain links TRBV6-5 with TRBJ2-3; no clear D gene. The CDR3 bases are TGTGCCAGCAGTTACGGTGCGATTGGGACAGATACGCAGTATTTT. Translated, it gives CASSYGAIGTDTQYF.